A selection of T cell receptor beta chains follows, all from one sample in a study of CD8 T cells in ankylosing spondylitis. MiXCR, run by TCRdb on the 5' RACE reads, gives a single entry per CDR3 protein. The repertoire includes about 800,000 distinct CDR3 sequences, about 11% of them detected once, and 0.51% sits in the top ten. Sequenced: blood, either unsorted or a sorted T cell fraction (not recorded which). All receptors derive from a male donor with ankylosing spondylitis. Both conserved end residues are part of each CDR3. D genes are given only for firm matches. Clone size is given for some rows only: seen once, a few or many times, or a class if the clone is expanded.

length	V	D	J	size	CDR3	DNA
12	TRBV12-3/TRBV12-4	.	TRBJ1-1	few	CASSFTGIEAFF	TGTGCCAGCAGTTTCACGGGGATTGAAGCTTTCTTT
14	TRBV6-5	.	TRBJ2-5	few	CASSYSSPLETQYF	TGTGCCAGCAGTTACTCCTCACCCTTGGAGACCCAGTACTTC
15	TRBV29-1	.	TRBJ2-3	many	CSVQGPLAGPDTQYF	TGCAGCGTCCAGGGACCTCTGGCTGGGCCAGATACGCAGTATTTT
16	TRBV4-3	.	TRBJ2-1	.	CASSQEPVSTYGEQFF	TGCGCCAGCAGCCAAGAACCGGTCTCTACGTACGGTGAGCAGTTCTTC
17	TRBV4-2	.	TRBJ2-7	.	CASSQGYGGTSSYEQYF	TGTGCCAGCAGCCAAGGGTACGGCGGGACCTCCTCCTACGAGCAGTACTTC
15	TRBV20-1	.	TRBJ1-1	.	CSARSAGSEQGEAFF	TGCAGTGCTAGGAGTGCGGGGAGTGAACAGGGTGAAGCTTTCTTT
15	TRBV20-1	.	TRBJ2-7	.	CSARGAPGREYEQYF	TGCAGTGCTAGAGGGGCTCCGGGAAGGGAGTACGAGCAGTACTTC
14	TRBV5-1	.	TRBJ2-7	few	CASSFTVASYEQYF	TGCGCCAGCAGCTTCACGGTAGCCTCCTACGAGCAGTACTTC
14	TRBV9	.	TRBJ2-5	few	CASSVAAGEETQYF	TGTGCCAGCAGCGTAGCGGCAGGGGAAGAGACCCAGTACTTC
17	TRBV20-1	TRBD2	TRBJ2-5	.	CSASLAGGASYQETQYF	TGCAGTGCTAGTTTAGCGGGAGGGGCCTCCTACCAAGAGACCCAGTACTTC
15	TRBV20-1	TRBD2	TRBJ2-7	many	CSARDGRGSTYEQYF	TGCAGTGCTAGAGATGGGCGGGGGAGCACCTACGAGCAGTACTTC
16	TRBV9	TRBD2	TRBJ2-5	few	CASSAGLAGGQETQYF	TGTGCCAGCAGCGCCGGACTAGCGGGGGGGCAAGAGACCCAGTACTTC
21	TRBV5-1	TRBD2	TRBJ2-2	.	CASSSKLGLAGKIQNTGELFF	TGCGCCAGCAGCTCCAAACTAGGACTAGCGGGAAAGATACAGAACACCGGGGAGCTGTTTTTT
14	TRBV28	.	TRBJ2-1	once	CASSLPTGTEQQFF	TGTGCCAGCAGCCTCCCCACCGGGACTGAGCAGCAGTTCTTC
13	TRBV9	.	TRBJ1-5	few	CASSVAPNQPQHF	TGTGCCAGCAGCGTAGCTCCCAATCAGCCCCAGCATTTT
14	TRBV7-8	.	TRBJ2-7	.	CASSLADQSYEQYF	TGTGCCAGCAGCTTAGCGGACCAGAGCTACGAGCAGTACTTC
14	TRBV6-1	.	TRBJ1-5	many	CASSGQGGNQPQHF	TGTGCCAGCAGTGGTCAGGGCGGCAATCAGCCCCAGCATTTT
14	TRBV7-9	TRBD1	TRBJ1-2	.	CASSIGGWGSGYTF	TGTGCCAGCAGCATAGGGGGCTGGGGCTCTGGCTACACCTTC
13	TRBV20-1	.	TRBJ1-1	few	CSARNTRQVEAFF	TGCAGTGCTAGAAACACGAGACAGGTTGAAGCTTTCTTT
14	TRBV20-1	.	TRBJ1-1	.	CSASPDSGHTEAFF	TGCAGTGCTAGCCCGGACAGCGGACACACTGAAGCTTTCTTT
14	TRBV5-1	.	TRBJ1-2	.	CASSLGPSTYGYTF	TGCGCCAGCAGCTTGGGACCCTCAACCTATGGCTACACCTTC
16	TRBV7-2	TRBD2	TRBJ2-3	.	CASSSRTSVGTDTQYF	TGTGCCAGCAGCTCGCGGACTAGCGTGGGCACAGATACGCAGTATTTT
12	TRBV7-9	.	TRBJ2-1	many	CASSLIGDEQFF	TGTGCCAGCAGCCTAATTGGTGATGAGCAGTTCTTC
19	TRBV11-2	.	TRBJ2-6	.	CASSPRVIDHFSGANVLTF	TGTGCCAGCAGCCCAAGGGTTATTGACCATTTCTCTGGGGCCAACGTCCTGACTTTC
15	TRBV3-1	.	TRBJ2-2	.	CASSQDVGNTGELFF	TGTGCCAGCAGCCAAGATGTGGGTAACACCGGGGAGCTGTTTTTT
14	TRBV20-1	.	TRBJ2-1	few	CSASPVRSYNEQFF	TGCAGTGCTAGTCCAGTGCGCTCCTACAATGAGCAGTTCTTC
13	TRBV9	.	TRBJ2-5	few	CASSANSQETQYF	TGTGCCAGCAGCGCAAATTCCCAAGAGACCCAGTACTTC
15	TRBV6-1	.	TRBJ1-5	.	CASSPTGISNQPQHF	TGTGCCAGCAGTCCCACAGGGATTAGCAATCAGCCCCAGCATTTT
16	TRBV7-9	TRBD2	TRBJ2-2	.	CASSLISGTPDRELFF	TGTGCCAGCAGCTTAATTAGCGGGACCCCTGACCGGGAGCTGTTTTTT
11	TRBV20-1	.	TRBJ2-1	many	CSARAHNEQFF	TGCAGTGCTAGAGCCCACAATGAGCAGTTCTTC
13	TRBV6-2/TRBV6-3	.	TRBJ1-4	.	CASSNTWEEKLFF	TGTGCCAGCAGCAACACCTGGGAAGAAAAACTGTTTTTT
17	TRBV7-2	TRBD1	TRBJ2-7	.	CASSSKVSGGEPYEQYF	TGTGCCAGCAGCTCTAAGGTGTCAGGGGGTGAACCCTACGAGCAGTACTTC
17	TRBV27	TRBD1	TRBJ2-5	.	CASSKDRARAEQETQYF	TGTGCCAGCAGCAAGGACAGGGCAAGGGCAGAACAAGAGACCCAGTACTTC
14	TRBV10-3	.	TRBJ2-7	few	CAIRRAADRYEQYF	TGTGCCATCCGTAGAGCGGCGGACCGCTACGAGCAGTACTTC
17	TRBV6-5	.	TRBJ2-7	.	CARSYSYPGHSSYEQYF	TGTGCCAGGAGTTACTCTTATCCGGGACACAGCTCCTACGAGCAGTACTTC
12	TRBV20-1	.	TRBJ2-3	many	CSAGESTDTQYF	TGCAGTGCTGGAGAGAGCACAGATACGCAGTATTTT
14	TRBV6-5	.	TRBJ2-7	few	CASSFNRESYEQYF	TGTGCCAGCAGTTTTAATCGGGAGTCCTACGAGCAGTACTTC
12	TRBV20-1	.	TRBJ2-1	.	CSARDPGLEQFF	TGCAGTGCTAGAGATCCGGGACTGGAACAGTTCTTC
12	TRBV29-1	TRBD2	TRBJ2-3	few	CSVGREVNTQYF	TGCAGCGTTGGCCGGGAGGTAAATACGCAGTATTTT
15	TRBV5-8	TRBD1	TRBJ2-5	.	CASDRGRRVGETQYF	TGTGCCAGTGACAGGGGGCGGCGAGTCGGGGAGACCCAGTACTTC
13	TRBV4-2	.	TRBJ2-7	many	CASSLSTGYEQYF	TGTGCCAGCAGTCTGAGTACAGGCTACGAGCAGTACTTC
14	TRBV20-1	TRBD1	TRBJ2-7	few	CSARTGRYSDEQYF	TGCAGTGCTAGGACAGGGAGATATTCGGACGAGCAGTACTTC
15	TRBV5-1	TRBD1	TRBJ1-4	.	CASSSKTGGEEKLFF	TGCGCCAGCAGCTCTAAGACAGGGGGAGAGGAAAAACTGTTTTTT
15	TRBV10-3	TRBD1	TRBJ1-5	.	CAIRSGTGDHQPQHF	TGTGCCATCAGGAGCGGGACAGGTGACCATCAGCCCCAGCATTTT
14	TRBV14	.	TRBJ2-2	.	CASSQLPGIGELFF	TGTGCCAGCAGCCAACTTCCAGGGATCGGGGAGCTGTTTTTT
13	TRBV12-3/TRBV12-4	TRBD1	TRBJ1-2	few	CASSLRGLGGYTF	TGTGCCAGCAGTTTAAGGGGGCTGGGTGGCTACACCTTC
15	TRBV12-3/TRBV12-4	TRBD2	TRBJ2-7	few	CASRLAGGPIYEQYF	TGTGCCAGCAGGCTAGCGGGAGGGCCCATATACGAGCAGTACTTC
14	TRBV18	.	TRBJ2-5	many	CASSPIEDSETQYF	TGTGCCAGCTCACCTATCGAGGATTCGGAGACCCAGTACTTC
12	TRBV20-1	TRBD1	TRBJ1-1	few	CSAYNRGLEAFF	TGCAGTGCGTATAACAGGGGGCTTGAAGCTTTCTTT
15	TRBV10-3	TRBD2	TRBJ2-5	.	CAISATSGGPRTQYF	TGTGCCATCAGCGCAACTAGCGGGGGGCCTCGGACCCAGTACTTC
16	TRBV18	.	TRBJ2-7	few	CASSHSLGGRAYEQYF	TGTGCCAGCTCACATTCCTTGGGAGGCAGAGCCTACGAGCAGTACTTC
15	TRBV4-2	.	TRBJ2-7	.	CASSQDYPQPYEQYF	TGTGCCAGCAGCCAAGACTACCCGCAGCCCTACGAGCAGTACTTC